This entry describes one T cell receptor (beta chain). Its target is unknown. These data are taken from a study of CD8 T cells in ankylosing spondylitis. Overall study results and limits: Those disease-linked clones were CD8+; they were also relatively rare in peripheral blood. From matched ankylosing spondylitis synovial fluid, disease-linked clones were reportedly recovered at significantly enriched levels. A number of the motif variants had already been described in reactive arthritis synovial fluid and blood. Ankylosing spondylitis blood appeared to carry a characteristic TCR beta motif of several highly homologous variants.

Quantitative barcoded 5'-RACE was used to prepare TCR beta libraries. In TCRdb, the 5' RACE reads were re-called with MiXCR into one record per CDR3 protein. The top ten clones hold nearly 7% of a sample with over 450,000 distinct CDR3 sequences, about 13% of them seen once. The CDR3 sequence is 15 residues long. V shed 6 bases, J shed 7 bases, and the junction held 7 bases outside the gene matches. This sequence originates from a male donor with ankylosing spondylitis. The source material was blood, either unsorted or a sorted T cell fraction (not recorded which). The chain couples TRBV12-3 or TRBV12-4 to TRBJ1-4, with 11 bases fitting TRBD1. CDR3 coding DNA: TGTGCCAGCAGGGAATCCGGGACAGGGGGTGAAAAACTGTTTTTT. Its protein is CASRESGTGGEKLFF.